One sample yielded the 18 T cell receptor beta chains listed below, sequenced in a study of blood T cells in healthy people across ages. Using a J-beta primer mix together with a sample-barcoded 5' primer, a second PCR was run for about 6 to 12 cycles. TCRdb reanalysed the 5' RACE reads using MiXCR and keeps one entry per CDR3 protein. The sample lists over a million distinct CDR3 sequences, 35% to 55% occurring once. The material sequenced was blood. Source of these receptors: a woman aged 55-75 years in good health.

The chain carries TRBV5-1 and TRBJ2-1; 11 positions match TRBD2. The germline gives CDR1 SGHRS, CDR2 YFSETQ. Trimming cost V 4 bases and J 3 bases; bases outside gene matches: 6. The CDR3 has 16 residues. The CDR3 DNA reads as TGCGCCAGCAGCCCCACTAGCGGGAGTGTCTACAATGAGCAGTTCTTC. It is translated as CASSPTSGSVYNEQFF.

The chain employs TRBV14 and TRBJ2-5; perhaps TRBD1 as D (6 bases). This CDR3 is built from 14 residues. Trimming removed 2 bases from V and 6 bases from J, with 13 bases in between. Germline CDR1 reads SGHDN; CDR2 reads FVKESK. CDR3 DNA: TGTGCCAGCAGCCAAACACAGGGATGGAAGACCCAGTACTTC. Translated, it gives CASSQTQGWKTQYF. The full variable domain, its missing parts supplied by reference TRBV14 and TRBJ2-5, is EAGVTQFPSHSVIEKGQTVTLRCDPISGHDNLYWYRRVMGKEIKFLLHFVKESKQDESGMPNNRFLAERTGGTYSTLKVQPAELEDSGVYFCASSQTQGWKTQYFGPGTRLLVL.

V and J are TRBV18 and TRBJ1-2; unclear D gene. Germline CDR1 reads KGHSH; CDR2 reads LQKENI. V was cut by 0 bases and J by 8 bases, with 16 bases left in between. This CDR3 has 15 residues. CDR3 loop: CASSPPGGQTWGYTF. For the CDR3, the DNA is TGTGCCAGCTCACCACCGGGTGGGCAGACCTGGGGCTACACCTTC.

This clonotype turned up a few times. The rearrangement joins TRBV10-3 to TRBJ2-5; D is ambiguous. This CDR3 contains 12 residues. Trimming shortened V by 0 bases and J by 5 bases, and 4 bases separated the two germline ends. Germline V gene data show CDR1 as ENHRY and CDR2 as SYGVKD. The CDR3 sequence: CAISESDETQYF. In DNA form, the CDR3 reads TGTGCCATCAGTGAGTCCGATGAGACCCAGTACTTC.

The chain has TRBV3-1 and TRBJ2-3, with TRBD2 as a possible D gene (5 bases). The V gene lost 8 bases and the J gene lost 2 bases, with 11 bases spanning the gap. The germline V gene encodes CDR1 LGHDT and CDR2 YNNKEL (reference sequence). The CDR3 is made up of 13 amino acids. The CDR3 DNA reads TGTGCCAGCCGGGAACCCCTCACAGATACGCAGTATTTT. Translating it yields CASREPLTDTQYF.

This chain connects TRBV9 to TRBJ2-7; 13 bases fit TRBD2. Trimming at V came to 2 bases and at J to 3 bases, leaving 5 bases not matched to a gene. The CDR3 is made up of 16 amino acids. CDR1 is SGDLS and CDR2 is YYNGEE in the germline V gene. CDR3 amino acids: CASSVGLAGVGYEQYF. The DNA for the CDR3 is TGTGCCAGCAGCGTTGGACTAGCGGGAGTAGGCTACGAGCAGTACTTC.

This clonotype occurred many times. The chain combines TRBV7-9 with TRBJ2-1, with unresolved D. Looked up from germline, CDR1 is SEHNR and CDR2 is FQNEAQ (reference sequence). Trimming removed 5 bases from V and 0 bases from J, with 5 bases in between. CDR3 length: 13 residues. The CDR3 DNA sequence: TGTGCCAGCAGCCAAAGCTCCTACAATGAGCAGTTCTTC. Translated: CASSQSSYNEQFF. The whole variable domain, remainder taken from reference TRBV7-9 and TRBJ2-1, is DTGVSQNPRHKITKRGQNVTFRCDPISEHNRLYWYRQTLGQGPEFLTYFQNEAQLEKSRLLSDRFSAERPKGSFSTLEIQRTEQGDSAMYLCASSQSSYNEQFFGPGTRLTVL.

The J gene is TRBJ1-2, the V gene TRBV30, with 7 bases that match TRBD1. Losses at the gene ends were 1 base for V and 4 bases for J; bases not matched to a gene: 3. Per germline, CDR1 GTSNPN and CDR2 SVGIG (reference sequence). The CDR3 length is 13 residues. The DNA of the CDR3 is TGTGCCTGGAGTGGCCGGACAGGCTATGGCTACACCTTC. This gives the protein CAWSGRTGYGYTF. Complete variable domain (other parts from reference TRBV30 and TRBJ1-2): SQTIHQWPATLVQPVGSPLSLECTVEGTSNPNLYWYRQAAGRGLQLLFYSVGIGQISSEVPQNLSASRPQDRQFILSSKKLLLSDSGFYLCAWSGRTGYGYTFGSGTRLTVV.

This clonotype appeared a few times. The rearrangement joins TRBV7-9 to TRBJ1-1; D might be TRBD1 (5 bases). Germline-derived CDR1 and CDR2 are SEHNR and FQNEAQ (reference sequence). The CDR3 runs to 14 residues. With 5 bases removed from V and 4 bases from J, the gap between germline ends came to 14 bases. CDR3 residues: CASSPRRGGTEAFF. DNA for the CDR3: TGTGCCAGCAGCCCCCGGAGGGGAGGCACTGAAGCTTTCTTT.

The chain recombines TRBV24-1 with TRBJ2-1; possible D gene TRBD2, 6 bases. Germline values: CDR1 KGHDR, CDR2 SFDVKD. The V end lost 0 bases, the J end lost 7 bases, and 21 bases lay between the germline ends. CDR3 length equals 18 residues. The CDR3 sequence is CATSDLRVSGGERNEQFF. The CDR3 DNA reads TGTGCCACCAGTGATTTGCGGGTGAGTGGCGGGGAACGGAATGAGCAGTTCTTC.

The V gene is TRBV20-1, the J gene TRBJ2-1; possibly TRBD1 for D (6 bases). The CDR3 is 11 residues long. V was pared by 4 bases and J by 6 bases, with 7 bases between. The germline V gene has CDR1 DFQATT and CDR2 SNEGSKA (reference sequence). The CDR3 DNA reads TGCAGTGCTATAGGGGGCAATGAGCAGTTCTTC. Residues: CSAIGGNEQFF.

CDR3 sequence reads: CASSLAGSPVTDTQYF. The DNA for the CDR3 is TGCGCCAGCAGCTTGGCCGGGAGCCCCGTCACAGATACGCAGTATTTT. The rearrangement links TRBV5-1 to TRBJ2-3; maybe TRBD2 (6 bases). Germline V lookup: CDR1 SGHRS, CDR2 YFSETQ. This CDR3 is built from 16 residues. The V end lost 0 bases, the J end lost 2 bases, and 13 bases lay between the germline ends.

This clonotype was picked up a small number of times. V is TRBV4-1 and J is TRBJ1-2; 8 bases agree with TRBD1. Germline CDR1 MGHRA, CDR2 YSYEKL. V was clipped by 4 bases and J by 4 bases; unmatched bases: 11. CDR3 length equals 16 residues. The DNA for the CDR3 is TGCGCCAGCAGCCCTGGGACAGGCGCCCCCCTCTATGGCTACACCTTC. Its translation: CASSPGTGAPLYGYTF.

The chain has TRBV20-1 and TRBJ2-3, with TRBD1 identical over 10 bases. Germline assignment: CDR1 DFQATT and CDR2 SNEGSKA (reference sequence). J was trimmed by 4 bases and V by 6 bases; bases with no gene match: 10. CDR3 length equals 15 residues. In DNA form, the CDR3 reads TGCAGTGCGATGCCCGGACAGGGGGTACCAGATACGCAGTATTTT. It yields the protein CSAMPGQGVPDTQYF.

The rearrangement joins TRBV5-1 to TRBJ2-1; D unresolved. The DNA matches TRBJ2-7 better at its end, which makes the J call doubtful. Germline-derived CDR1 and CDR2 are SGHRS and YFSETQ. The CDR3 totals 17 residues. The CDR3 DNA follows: TGCGCCAGCAGCAGATTACACGAATCGAGCTCCTACAATGAGCAGTACTTC. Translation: CASSRLHESSSYNEQYF.

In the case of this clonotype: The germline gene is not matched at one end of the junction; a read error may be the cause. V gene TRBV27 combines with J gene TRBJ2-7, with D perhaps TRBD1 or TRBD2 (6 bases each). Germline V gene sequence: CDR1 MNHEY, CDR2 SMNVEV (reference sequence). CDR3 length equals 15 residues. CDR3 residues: CAGSIAGNRAYEQYF. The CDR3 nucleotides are TGTGCCGGCAGTATCGCGGGGAACAGGGCCTACGAGCAGTACTTC.

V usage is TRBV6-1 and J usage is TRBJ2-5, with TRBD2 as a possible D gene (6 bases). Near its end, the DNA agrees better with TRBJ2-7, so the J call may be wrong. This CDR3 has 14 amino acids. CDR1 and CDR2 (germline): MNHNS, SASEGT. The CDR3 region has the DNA TGTGCCAGCAGTGAAATGGGACTGCATTACGAGCAGTACTTC. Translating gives CASSEMGLHYEQYF.

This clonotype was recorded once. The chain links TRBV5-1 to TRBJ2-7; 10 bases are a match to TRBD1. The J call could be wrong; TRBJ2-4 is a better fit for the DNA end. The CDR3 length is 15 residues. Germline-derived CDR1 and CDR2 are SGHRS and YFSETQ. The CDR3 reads CASRSNRDRGGIQYF. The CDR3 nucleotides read TGCGCCAGCAGGTCAAACCGGGACAGGGGCGGCATTCAGTACTTC.